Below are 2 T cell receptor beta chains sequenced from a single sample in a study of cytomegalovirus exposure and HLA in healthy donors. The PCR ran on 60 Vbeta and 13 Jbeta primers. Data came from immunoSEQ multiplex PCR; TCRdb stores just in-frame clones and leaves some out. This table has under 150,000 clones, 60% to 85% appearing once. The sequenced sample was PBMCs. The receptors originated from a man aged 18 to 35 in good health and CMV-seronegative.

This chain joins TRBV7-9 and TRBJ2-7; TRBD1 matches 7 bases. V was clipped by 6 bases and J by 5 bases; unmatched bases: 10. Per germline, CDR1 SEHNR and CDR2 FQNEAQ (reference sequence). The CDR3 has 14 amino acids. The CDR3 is CASRPATGVNEQYF. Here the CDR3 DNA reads TGTGCCAGCAGGCCCGCAACAGGGGTAAACGAGCAGTACTTC.

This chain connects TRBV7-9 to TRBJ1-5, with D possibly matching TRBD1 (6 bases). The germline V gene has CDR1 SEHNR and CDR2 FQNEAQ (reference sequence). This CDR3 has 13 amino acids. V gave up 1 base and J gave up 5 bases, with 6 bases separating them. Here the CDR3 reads CASSLEGDQPQHF. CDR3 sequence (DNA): TGTGCCAGCAGCTTAGAGGGGGATCAGCCCCAGCATTTT.